This T cell receptor (beta chain) comes out of a study of blood T cell repertoires in COVID-19. Looking at the study overall: T cells, B-cell-depleted T cells, or PBMCs supplied cDNA or gDNA.

The CDR3 contains 17 residues. The J segment lost 9 bases and the V segment lost 2 bases, leaving 17 bases of the junction unmatched. The germline gives CDR1 MDHEN, CDR2 SYDVKM. Repertoires were generated with immunoSEQ multiplex PCR, while TCRdb's copy carries only in-frame clones and drops some. The table shows about 310,000 clones, with approximately 89% occurring only once. Input material: peripheral blood. The rearrangement uses TRBV28 and TRBJ1-2; the match to TRBD1 covers 8 bases. The sequence was collected from a woman between 45 and 65 years old who had recovered from COVID-19. DNA of the CDR3: TGTGCCAGCAGTTTACGTCGCCCGGCAGGGGGCGAAAAGAGCTACACCTTC. Its protein product is CASSLRRPAGGEKSYTF.